This entry lists 22 T cell receptor beta chains sequenced from one sample in a study of CD8 T cells in Susac syndrome. Reverse transcription of about 0.45 to 1 ug RNA was performed with random hexamers. TCRdb itself ran the immunoSEQ multiplex PCR reads through MiXCR, one entry per CDR3 protein. The sample lists about 180,000 distinct CDR3 sequences; around 94% were seen once. Sequenced input: CD4+ T cells from PBMCs. The receptor set was obtained from a human donor with Susac syndrome.

The chain is built from TRBV29-1 and TRBJ1-1; D is uncertain. The CDR3 covers 13 residues. Trimming pared 4 bases from V and 3 bases from J, leaving 12 bases between. The V gene's germline CDR1 is SQVTM and CDR2 ANQGSEA. The CDR3 coding sequence is TGCAGCGTTGCGAGGGAGGCGGACACTGAAGCTTTCTTT. Its protein is CSVAREADTEAFF.

This chain joins TRBV2 and TRBJ1-3, with unresolved D. The CDR3 runs to 13 residues. V lost 5 bases and J lost 3, with 8 bases in between. CDR1 SNHLY and CDR2 FYNNEI come from the germline V gene. The CDR3 loop is CASSWVGGNTIYF. The CDR3 nucleotides are TGTGCCAGCAGTTGGGTGGGTGGAAACACCATATATTTT.

The genes are TRBV18 and TRBJ1-2; no definite D call. Germline CDR1 reads KGHSH; CDR2 reads LQKENI. The CDR3 is made up of 14 amino acids. V lost 3 bases and J 5 bases, leaving 13 bases between the germline ends. CDR3 amino acids: CASSPDQTHYGYTF. CDR3 nucleotide sequence: TGTGCCAGCTCACCGGATCAGACCCATTATGGCTACACCTTC.

This clonotype appeared a single time. The V gene is TRBV27, the J gene TRBJ2-7; 14 bases map to TRBD2. Germline lookup yields CDR1 MNHEY and CDR2 SMNVEV (reference sequence). The V segment lost 6 bases and the J segment 3 bases; nucleotides outside the gene matches: 4. This CDR3 has 15 residues. The CDR3 here is CASRGLAGGHYEQYF. The CDR3 nucleotides are TGTGCCAGCAGAGGACTAGCGGGGGGCCACTACGAGCAGTACTTC.

The chain joins TRBV20-1 to TRBJ2-7; TRBD2 is a possible D gene (5 bases). Trimming stripped 6 bases from V and 7 bases from J, with 19 bases between. There are 13 residues in the CDR3. Germline V gene data show CDR1 as DFQATT and CDR2 as SNEGSKA (reference sequence). The CDR3 DNA reads TGCAGTGCCTACTCCGGGATGCAACGAGAGCAGTACTTC. Translated: CSAYSGMQREQYF.

V is TRBV6-6 and J is TRBJ1-1, with 10 bases lining up with TRBD1. Germline V gene data show CDR1 as MNHNY and CDR2 as SVGAGI (reference sequence). The CDR3 length is 15 residues. Trimming took 2 bases from V and 7 from J; bases not matched to a gene: 7. The CDR3 region has the DNA TGTGCCAGCAGTTACAGCGGGACAGGGGACGTTGAAGCTTTCTTT. As protein: CASSYSGTGDVEAFF.

V usage is TRBV27 and J usage is TRBJ2-3, with D possibly matching TRBD2 (6 bases). The CDR3 spans 14 residues. In germline, CDR1 is MNHEY, CDR2 SMNVEV (reference sequence). The V and J ends lost 6 bases and 5 bases respectively, with 15 bases between them. The CDR3 coding sequence is TGTGCCAGCAGCACTACTAGCCTGGGAGATACGCAGTATTTT. Residues: CASSTTSLGDTQYF.

V is TRBV6-5 and J is TRBJ2-7; TRBD2 might be the D (5 bases). The germline gives CDR1 MNHEY, CDR2 SVGAGI. The V end was cut by 2 bases, the J end by 6 bases, with 14 bases between. This CDR3 region has 14 residues. CDR3 residues: CASSYLRGSGEQYF. CDR3 in DNA: TGTGCCAGCAGTTACCTCCGAGGGTCCGGCGAGCAGTACTTC.

The chain is built from TRBV5-6 and TRBJ1-6; 10 bases map to TRBD1. This CDR3 spans 15 amino acids. V lost 4 bases, J lost 7 bases, and 5 bases stayed unmatched. Germline V gives CDR1 SGHDT, CDR2 YYEEEE. As DNA, the CDR3 is TGTGCCAGCAGCGGGACAGGGGACCAGAATTCACCCCTCCACTTT. It translates to CASSGTGDQNSPLHF. The variable domain in full, with the rest retrieved from reference TRBV5-6 and TRBJ1-6, is DAGVTQSPTHLIKTRGQQVTLRCSPKSGHDTVSWYQQALGQGPQFIFQYYEEEERQRGNFPDRFSGHQFPNYSSELNVNALLLGDSALYLCASSGTGDQNSPLHFGNGTRLTVT.

The chain links TRBV14 to TRBJ1-4; tentatively, D is TRBD1 (6 bases). The V gene's germline CDR1 is SGHDN and CDR2 FVKESK. The CDR3 extends over 14 amino acids. V lost 4 bases, J lost 7 bases, and 13 bases lay in between. CDR3 nucleotide sequence: TGTGCCAGCAGCCGAGGGGGGTTCGGTGAAAAACTGTTTTTT. Translated, it gives CASSRGGFGEKLFF.

This clonotype was recorded only once. The chain has TRBV28 and TRBJ1-5, with 10 bases identical to TRBD1. Germline loops: CDR1 MDHEN, CDR2 SYDVKM. Losses at the gene ends were 3 bases for V and 7 bases for J; bases not matched to a gene: 6. The CDR3 loop spans 15 amino acids. The CDR3 coding sequence is TGTGCCAGCAGTTTGTTGGGGACAGGGGCCCAGCCCCAGCATTTT. Translated: CASSLLGTGAQPQHF.

This chain connects TRBV18 to TRBJ2-5; D is unresolved. CDR1 is KGHSH and CDR2 is LQKENI in the germline V gene. V shed 3 bases and J shed 4 bases, with 9 bases lying between them. The CDR3 is 13 residues long. This chain's CDR3 is CASSPGSPETQYF. CDR3 sequence (DNA): TGTGCCAGCTCACCGGGGTCCCCAGAGACCCAGTACTTC.

The gene calls are TRBV6-1 and TRBJ1-1; D is unclear. The CDR3 extends over 11 amino acids. CDR1 is MNHNS, CDR2 SASEGT, per germline. V was cut by 7 bases and J by 5 bases, with 8 bases left in between. CDR3 sequence (DNA): TGTGCCAGCATAGGTCGGACTGAAGCTTTCTTT. Protein product: CASIGRTEAFF.

The rearrangement uses TRBV9 and TRBJ1-2; a weak D match, TRBD1 (5 bases). CDR3 size: 12 residues. CDR1 is SGDLS, CDR2 YYNGEE, per germline. With 1 base removed from V and 6 bases from J, the gap between germline ends came to 7 bases. CDR3 amino acids: CASSVQGDGYTF. For the CDR3, the DNA is TGTGCCAGCAGCGTACAGGGAGATGGCTACACCTTC.

This clonotype occurred a few times. DNA for the CDR3: TGCAGCGTTGGACAGGGAACCTACGAGCAGTACTTC. Its translation: CSVGQGTYEQYF. The gene calls are TRBV29-1 and TRBJ2-7; 7 nucleotides line up with TRBD1. V trimming: 4 bases; J trimming: 2 bases; junction bases outside the gene matches: 2. The germline CDR1 and CDR2 sequences are SQVTM and ANQGSEA. The CDR3 loop spans 12 amino acids.

The gene calls are TRBV20-1 and TRBJ2-1; the match to TRBD2 covers 7 bases. The V and J ends lost 1 base and 8 bases, in that order; junction bases with no gene match: 8. CDR3 length: 14 amino acids. The germline V gene encodes CDR1 DFQATT and CDR2 SNEGSKA (reference sequence). The CDR3 here is CSARAGTIGHEQFF. DNA for the CDR3: TGCAGTGCTAGAGCAGGGACTATAGGGCATGAGCAGTTCTTC.

The chain links TRBV7-8 to TRBJ2-2, with D possibly matching TRBD2 (6 bases). V was pared by 3 bases and J by 2 bases, with 13 bases between. This CDR3 is 16 amino acids long. Germline values: CDR1 SGHVS, CDR2 FQNEAQ. The CDR3 is CASSFYGTYNTGELFF. The CDR3 bases are TGTGCCAGCAGCTTTTACGGGACTTATAACACCGGGGAGCTGTTTTTT.

The chain uses TRBV6-2 or TRBV6-3 and TRBJ2-1; 12 bases match TRBD2. V dropped 5 bases and J dropped 6; count of bases not matched to a gene: 8. This CDR3 is 16 amino acids long. Per germline, CDR1 MNHEY and CDR2 SVGEGT. Written as DNA, the CDR3 is TGTGCCAGCAGTCAAAATCTAGCGGGAGGGCGCAATGAGCAGTTCTTC. Translated, it gives CASSQNLAGGRNEQFF.

This clonotype was observed once. The chain recombines TRBV29-1 with TRBJ1-2, with 9 bases fitting TRBD1. Per germline, CDR1 SQVTM and CDR2 ANQGSEA. The V gene end was trimmed by 1 base and the J gene end by 4 bases; junction bases not matched to a gene: 1. There are 13 residues in the CDR3. DNA of the CDR3: TGCAGCGTTGAAGGGGACAGGGCCTATGGCTACACCTTC. Translating gives CSVEGDRAYGYTF.

The chain employs TRBV6-5 and TRBJ1-5, with 7 positions matching TRBD1. The germline gives CDR1 MNHEY, CDR2 SVGAGI. The J segment lost 3 bases and the V segment lost 5 bases, leaving 4 bases of the junction unmatched. CDR3 length equals 14 residues. CDR3 region: CASSPGTDNQPQHF. The CDR3 DNA sequence: TGTGCCAGCAGTCCAGGGACAGACAATCAGCCCCAGCATTTT.

The chain combines TRBV29-1 with TRBJ2-1, with D possibly being TRBD2 (6 bases). Per germline, CDR1 SQVTM and CDR2 ANQGSEA. V dropped 6 bases and J dropped 6 bases, with 12 bases sitting between them. This CDR3 has 12 amino acids. Here the CDR3 reads CSVRTMFNEQFF. In nucleotides, the CDR3 is TGCAGCGTCAGGACTATGTTCAATGAGCAGTTCTTC.

V is TRBV29-1 and J is TRBJ2-3, with TRBD2 matching over 9 bases. Germline CDR1 and CDR2: SQVTM and ANQGSEA. Trimming cost V 1 base and J 0 bases; bases outside gene matches: 5. This CDR3 is 16 amino acids long. CDR3 protein: CSVEGGLALSTDTQYF. CDR3 DNA: TGCAGCGTTGAAGGTGGACTAGCGCTGAGCACAGATACGCAGTATTTT.